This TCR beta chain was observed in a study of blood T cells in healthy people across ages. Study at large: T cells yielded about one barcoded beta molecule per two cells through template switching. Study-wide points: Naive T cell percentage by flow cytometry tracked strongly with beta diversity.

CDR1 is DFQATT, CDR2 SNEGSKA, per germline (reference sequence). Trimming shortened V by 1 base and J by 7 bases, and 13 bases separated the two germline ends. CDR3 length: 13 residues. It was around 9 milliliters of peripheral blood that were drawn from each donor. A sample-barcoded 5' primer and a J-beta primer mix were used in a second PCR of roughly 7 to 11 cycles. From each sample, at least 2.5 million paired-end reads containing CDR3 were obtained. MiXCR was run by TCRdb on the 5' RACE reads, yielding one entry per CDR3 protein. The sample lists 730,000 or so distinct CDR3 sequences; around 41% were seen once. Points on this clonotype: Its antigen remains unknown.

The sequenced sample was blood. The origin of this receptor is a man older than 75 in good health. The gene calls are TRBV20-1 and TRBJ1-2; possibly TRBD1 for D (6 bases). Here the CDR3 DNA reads TGCAGTGCTAGAGCGGTTACAGGGAGTGGCTACACCTTC. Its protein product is CSARAVTGSGYTF.